This TCR beta chain came from a study of CD8+ T cells in alopecia areata. Whole-study findings and limits: Patients displayed less clarity in TCR sharing than mice, a finding possibly related to HLA.

After removal of 0 bases from V and 4 bases from J, the junction contained 8 bases not matched to a gene. The germline CDR1 and CDR2 sequences are GTSNPN and SVGIG (reference sequence). The CDR3 is 15 residues long. Treatment here: oral pan-JAK inhibitor, 5-10 mg twice daily. A few counts support this clone. Its antigen remains unknown. Reverse transcribed after extraction, RNA yielded cDNA as the sequencing template. Clones were sequenced by immunoSEQ multiplex PCR, and TCRdb holds only the in-frame ones, with some missing. This table holds 190,000 or so clones, around 56% found once. The receptor was isolated from a human donor with alopecia areata. The sample in question was CD4+ T cells sorted from blood, obtained at week 4, from a patient treated with tofacitinib. This chain uses TRBV30 with TRBJ2-7, with 8 bases lining up with TRBD1. The CDR3 region is CAWSVGTGGVYEQYF. The CDR3 nucleotides read TGTGCCTGGAGTGTAGGGACAGGAGGGGTTTACGAGCAGTACTTC.